This is a list of T cell receptor beta chains from one sample in a study of blood T cell repertoires in COVID-19. Sequencing used immunoSEQ multiplex PCR; TCRdb keeps in-frame clones, though not all of them. In the table there are around 150,000 clones, around 85% of which are singletons. Material: peripheral blood. All receptors derive from a man aged 55 to 70 with acute or convalescent COVID-19. The CDR3 runs from the conserved cysteine through the conserved F or W. The order of the fields is clone size, V gene, J gene, D gene, CDR3 protein, CDR3 DNA. A D gene is named only where the DNA matches it firmly. The size field is filled for only some rows; it gives once, few, many or a size class.

.,TRBV10-3,TRBJ1-2,TRBD1,CAISDPRQGARDYGYTF,TGTGCCATCAGTGACCCGCGGCAGGGGGCAAGAGACTATGGCTACACCTTC
.,TRBV5-1,TRBJ2-1,TRBD2,CASSLIAGGSPNEQFF,TGCGCCAGCAGCTTGATCGCGGGAGGGTCCCCCAATGAGCAGTTCTTC
.,TRBV11-2,TRBJ1-2,.,CASSPGAGVGYGYTF,TGTGCCAGCAGCCCAGGGGCAGGGGTCGGATATGGCTACACCTTC
.,TRBV7-9,TRBJ1-1,.,CASSFLVSGTEAFF,TGTGCCAGCAGCTTCCTCGTCAGCGGCACTGAAGCTTTCTTT
.,TRBV10-3,TRBJ2-7,TRBD2,CAMSLAGGDEQYF,TGTGCCATGTCCCTAGCGGGAGGGGACGAGCAGTACTTC
.,TRBV18,TRBJ2-3,.,CASSPGRTDTQYF,TGTGCCAGCTCACCAGGGAGAACAGATACGCAGTATTTT
.,TRBV5-6,TRBJ1-2,TRBD1,CASSLVGTGGAFDGYTF,TGTGCCAGCAGCTTGGTCGGGACAGGGGGCGCGTTTGATGGCTACACCTTC
.,TRBV27,TRBJ1-6,.,CASSLFGRDAYNSPLHF,TGTGCCAGCAGTTTATTCGGGAGGGATGCCTATAATTCACCCCTCCACTTT
.,TRBV27,TRBJ2-5,.,CASSPVGAGEETQYF,TGTGCCAGCAGTCCCGTTGGGGCAGGGGAAGAGACCCAGTACTTC
.,TRBV6-5,TRBJ2-2,TRBD2,CASKTTGGSGELFF,TGTGCCAGCAAGACAACGGGAGGGAGCGGGGAGCTGTTTTTT
.,TRBV2,TRBJ1-6,.,CASSEGVVLHF,TGTGCCAGCAGTGAGGGAGTAGTCCTCCACTTT
.,TRBV29-1,TRBJ2-7,TRBD2,CSYRKILSGTGRYEQYF,TGCAGCTACCGAAAGATCCTAAGCGGGACGGGACGATACGAGCAGTACTTC
few,TRBV28,TRBJ1-2,.,CASSTVRESTSAHDGYTF,TGTGCCAGCTCCACAGTACGGGAGTCTACTAGCGCCCACGATGGCTACACCTTC
.,TRBV27,TRBJ2-1,TRBD2,CASSTGTSGVFSNEQFF,TGTGCCAGCAGCACCGGGACTAGCGGGGTATTCAGCAATGAGCAGTTCTTC
.,TRBV7-2,TRBJ1-2,.,CASRLRDIGHGYTF,TGTGCCAGCAGGCTCCGGGACATCGGTCATGGCTACACCTTC
.,TRBV5-1,TRBJ2-5,.,CASSLASSEETQYF,TGCGCCAGCAGCTTGGCTAGCAGCGAAGAGACCCAGTACTTC
.,TRBV28,TRBJ2-1,.,CASSLAGGSKEQFF,TGTGCCAGCAGTTTGGCAGGCGGGTCGAAGGAGCAGTTCTTC
.,TRBV19,TRBJ1-5,.,CASSIGPRPDEQPQHF,TGTGCCAGTAGTATAGGCCCGAGGCCGGATGAACAGCCCCAGCATTTT
once,TRBV5-1,TRBJ1-1,.,CASSLTQGRGEAFF,TGCGCCAGCAGCTTAACCCAGGGGAGAGGTGAAGCTTTCTTT
.,TRBV6-6,TRBJ1-5,.,CASSSTGTSLPQHF,TGTGCCAGCAGTTCCACAGGTACCAGTCTGCCCCAGCATTTT
.,TRBV24-1,TRBJ2-3,TRBD2,CATSDPPGEGTDTQYF,TGTGCCACCAGTGATCCTCCGGGGGAGGGAACAGATACGCAGTATTTT
once,TRBV5-1,TRBJ2-1,TRBD2,CASSSDGLAGFF,TGCGCCAGCAGCTCGGACGGACTAGCTGGGTTCTTC
.,TRBV12-5,TRBJ1-1,.,CASAPGLNTEAFF,TGTGCTAGTGCTCCAGGGTTGAACACTGAAGCTTTCTTT
.,TRBV9,TRBJ2-1,TRBD2,CASSVGGASGISKFF,TGTGCCAGCAGCGTAGGGGGGGCTAGCGGGATCTCTAAGTTCTTC
.,TRBV9,TRBJ2-3,TRBD2,CASSVAAGGFTDTQYF,TGTGCCAGCAGCGTAGCGGCGGGAGGGTTCACAGATACGCAGTATTTT
.,TRBV7-8,TRBJ2-3,TRBD1,CASSSYRGTTDTQYF,TGTGCCAGCAGCTCCTACAGGGGGACCACAGATACGCAGTATTTT
.,TRBV24-1,TRBJ2-7,TRBD1,CATSDAGGPAGEQYF,TGTGCCACCAGTGATGCAGGGGGCCCGGCTGGGGAGCAGTACTTC
once,TRBV24-1,TRBJ1-5,.,CATSTGGWDQPQHF,TGTGCCACCTCGACCGGGGGGTGGGATCAGCCCCAGCATTTT
.,TRBV28,TRBJ1-3,.,CASWRAGGNTIYF,TGTGCCAGCTGGCGGGCAGGTGGAAACACCATATATTTT
once,TRBV11-2,TRBJ2-7,.,CASSLGRGTYEQYF,TGTGCCAGCAGCTTGGGCCGGGGTACCTACGAGCAGTACTTC
.,TRBV7-8,TRBJ2-7,TRBD1,CASSLSGQGPYEQYF,TGTGCCAGCAGCTTGTCGGGACAGGGGCCCTACGAGCAGTACTTC
.,TRBV2,TRBJ2-7,TRBD2,CASSVASGSSHEQYF,TGTGCCAGCAGTGTCGCTAGCGGGTCCTCCCACGAGCAGTACTTC